This entry lists 14 T cell receptor beta chains sequenced from one sample in a study of metastatic and nonmetastatic thyroid tumors. Patients were all untreated before their thyroid surgery. TCRdb reanalyzed the PCR reads with MiXCR. This table has over 20,000 clones, around 12% appearing once. Sample: blood. All receptors derive from a female donor with papillary thyroid cancer or a benign thyroid nodule (not recorded which). Some clones in this sample may be carry-over from other donors' samples.

This clone has only a few counts. CDR3: CASSPGRYYEQYF. CDR3 bases: TGTGCCAGCAGCCCGGGACGCTACTACGAGCAGTACTTC. V gene TRBV6-1 combines with J gene TRBJ2-7; D is perhaps TRBD1 or TRBD2 (5 bases each). This CDR3 contains 13 residues. Between the trimmed V and J ends, which lost 6 bases and 3 bases, there was a span of 12 bases. The V gene's germline CDR1 is MNHNS and CDR2 SASEGT.

The J gene is TRBJ2-1, the V gene TRBV6-1; D gene ambiguous. The CDR3 is 15 amino acids. Germline V gene lookup returns CDR1 MNHNS and CDR2 SASEGT. The V end was cut by 0 bases, the J end by 0 bases, with 6 bases between. The CDR3 sequence is CASSEAGYSYNEQFF. As DNA, the CDR3 is TGTGCCAGCAGTGAAGCAGGGTACTCCTACAATGAGCAGTTCTTC.

The chain uses TRBV4-3 and TRBJ2-1; 7 bases fit TRBD1. The CDR3 covers 15 residues. Germline values: CDR1 LGHNA, CDR2 YSLEER. V dropped 3 bases and J dropped 7; count of bases not matched to a gene: 9. As DNA, the CDR3 is TGCGCCAGCAGCCAGAGGGGGCGGATGGAAAATGAGCAGTTCTTC. This gives the protein CASSQRGRMENEQFF.

This clone showed up many times. The chain recombines TRBV6-1 with TRBJ2-4; D not resolved. CDR1 and CDR2 from the germline V gene are MNHNS and SASEGT. V was clipped by 2 bases and J by 0 bases, with 14 bases between them. CDR3 length: 17 amino acids. CDR3: CASSEFMGFLAKNIQYF. DNA for the CDR3: TGTGCCAGCAGTGAATTTATGGGGTTTTTAGCCAAAAACATTCAGTACTTC.

The chain couples TRBV11-1 to TRBJ2-1, with a possible D match to TRBD2 (6 bases). Germline V gives CDR1 SGHAT, CDR2 FQDESV (reference sequence). V lost 4 bases to trimming and J lost 2 bases, with 18 bases between them. This CDR3 spans 17 amino acids. The CDR3 DNA reads TGTGCCAGCAGCTCCCGTAATGGGGACTTAGCCTACAATGAGCAGTTCTTC. Translation: CASSSRNGDLAYNEQFF.

There are many counts of this clone. The V call is TRBV20-1, the J call TRBJ2-1, with D uncertain. CDR3 length: 13 residues. Germline loops: CDR1 DFQATT, CDR2 SNEGSKA (reference sequence). V gave up 6 bases and J gave up 2 bases, with 11 bases separating them. CDR3 region: CSASPRAYNEQFF. The DNA of the CDR3 is TGCAGTGCAAGCCCTCGGGCCTACAATGAGCAGTTCTTC.

This clone was counted many times. The V gene is TRBV6-2 or TRBV6-3, the J gene TRBJ1-2; 7 bases are shared with TRBD1. In germline, CDR1 is MNHEY, CDR2 SVGEGT. V shed 6 bases and J 0 bases; nucleotides not matched to a gene: 7. This CDR3 region has 15 residues. The chain's CDR3 is CASRLGQMANYGYTF. CDR3 nucleotides: TGTGCCAGCAGGCTGGGACAGATGGCTAACTATGGCTACACCTTC.

This clone is medium-sized. CDR3 nucleotide sequence: TGTGCCAGCAGGGTCAGAGACAATTCACCCCTCCACTTT. Translation gives CASRVRDNSPLHF. The chain employs TRBV6-1 and TRBJ1-6; D is uncertain. The V end was cut by 6 bases, the J end by 7 bases, with 10 bases between. The CDR3 spans 13 residues. The germline V gene has CDR1 MNHNS and CDR2 SASEGT.

As concerns this clone: Compared with germline, one end of the junction differs, possibly owing to a read error. CDR3 sequence (DNA): TGTGCCAGCAGCGACCCGGACAATACCAATGAGCAGTTGTTC. Translation: CASSDPDNTNEQLF. This chain joins TRBV7-9 and TRBJ2-1; D is possibly TRBD1 (5 bases). The CDR3 has 14 residues. CDR1 and CDR2 (germline): SEHNR, FQNEAQ (reference sequence).

This clone was recorded a few times. Possible read error: a much larger clone is one base away. Other DNA variants within this sample encode the same CDR3. This chain links TRBV25-1 with TRBJ1-4; the match to TRBD1 covers 9 bases. Germline-derived CDR1 and CDR2 are MGHDK and SYGVNS. The CDR3 has 15 amino acids. The CDR3 DNA sequence: TGTGCCAGCAGTGATCCGGGACAGGGTAATGAAAAACTTTTTTTT. It yields the protein CASSDPGQGNEKLFF.

V gene TRBV27 combines with J gene TRBJ2-7; weak D call: TRBD2 (6 bases). CDR1 is MNHEY, CDR2 SMNVEV, per germline (reference sequence). There are 14 residues in the CDR3. Between the trimmed V and J ends, which lost 0 bases and 4 bases, there was a span of 10 bases. The CDR3 DNA reads TGTGCCAGCAGTTTATCACTAGCTCGGTACGAGCAGTACTTC. It specifies CASSLSLARYEQYF.

This clone was seen repeatedly, ten times or more. The chain employs TRBV27 and TRBJ1-1; TRBD1 aligns across 10 bases. The V gene end was trimmed by 8 bases and the J gene end by 4 bases; junction bases not matched to a gene: 4. The length of the CDR3 is 13 residues. Germline loops: CDR1 MNHEY, CDR2 SMNVEV (reference sequence). The CDR3 DNA reads TGTGCCAGCGGGACAGGGGAGGGCACTGAAGCTTTCTTT. It encodes CASGTGEGTEAFF.

The V and J genes are TRBV27 and TRBJ2-7; 9 bases agree with TRBD1. The length of the CDR3 is 13 residues. V dropped 6 bases and J dropped 3; count of bases not matched to a gene: 3. From germline, CDR1 is MNHEY and CDR2 SMNVEV (reference sequence). The CDR3 coding sequence is TGTGCCAGCAGCGACAGGGGGGACTACGAGCAGTACTTC. The encoded protein is CASSDRGDYEQYF.

This clone was seen at least ten times. The chain has TRBV7-9 and TRBJ2-7, with D hard to call. Trimming took off 1 base at V and 2 bases at J, with 6 bases between the two ends. The germline V gene encodes CDR1 SEHNR and CDR2 FQNEAQ (reference sequence). This CDR3 contains 13 residues. CDR3: CASSLGTAYEQYF. The CDR3 DNA reads TGTGCCAGCAGCTTAGGGACGGCCTACGAGCAGTACTTC.